This TCR beta chain was retrieved from a study of blood T cells in healthy people across ages. The authors ran a second PCR of about 6 to 11 cycles using a sample-barcoded 5' primer and a J-beta primer mix. Each CDR3 protein is one row after TCRdb ran MiXCR on the 5' RACE reads. The sample carries about 680,000 distinct CDR3 sequences, about 52% recorded once. The CDR3 loop spans 11 amino acids. Germline V lookup: CDR1 SQVTM, CDR2 ANQGSEA. Deletions cut 4 bases from V and 15 bases from J, with 15 bases between. With respect to this clonotype: One base away lies a much larger clone, so this may be a sequencing read error.

This sequence originates from a woman aged 55-70 years in good health. Sample: blood. This chain links TRBV29-1 with TRBJ1-4; D is uncertain. The CDR3 nucleotides are TGCAGCGTTGTATCCGAGGCACAGATGTTTTTT. It yields the protein CSVVSEAQMFF.